This TCR beta chain emerged from a study of blood T cells in healthy people across ages. Germline trimming cut 2 bases from V and 6 bases from J; bases unmatched to any gene: 4. The CDR3 runs to 13 residues. CDR1 is MNHNY and CDR2 is SVGAGI in the germline V gene (reference sequence). Primed by a sample-barcoded 5' primer and a J-beta primer mix, a second PCR proceeded for 7 to 11 cycles. TCRdb used MiXCR to reprocess the 5' RACE reads, holding one entry per CDR3 protein. The profile shows nearly 1 million distinct CDR3 sequences, approximately 50% of them singletons. This clonotype has only a few counts.

This TCR derives from a woman aged 55-69 years in good health. V is TRBV6-6 and J is TRBJ2-7; TRBD2 matches at 7 bases. Sequencing was carried out using blood. CDR3 DNA: TGTGCCAGCAGTTACGGCGGGACTATCGAGCAGTACTTC. Amino acids: CASSYGGTIEQYF.